Listed below are T cell receptor beta chains from one sample, sequenced in a study of blood T cell repertoires in COVID-19. The repertoire was sequenced with immunoSEQ multiplex PCR; TCRdb's copy has only in-frame clones and lacks some. The data show some 150,000 clones, with around 84% seen just once and roughly 8% held by the top ten. Source material: peripheral blood. The receptors derive from a woman aged 55-69 years with acute or convalescent COVID-19. The CDR3 runs from the conserved cysteine through the conserved F or W. The order of the fields is J gene, V gene, clone size, D gene, CDR3 protein, CDR3 DNA. The D gene is left open where the match is weak. Expanded clones are given a class, and other clones once, few, many or no size at all.

j_call: TRBJ2-7
v_call: TRBV7-2
clone_size: -
d_call: -
cdr3_aa: CASSLASSYEQYF
cdr3_nt: TGTGCCAGCAGCTTAGCCTCCTCCTACGAGCAGTACTTC

j_call: TRBJ2-7
v_call: TRBV6-5
clone_size: -
d_call: TRBD1
cdr3_aa: CASGRTGGVYEQYF
cdr3_nt: TGTGCCAGCGGAAGGACAGGTGGGGTCTACGAGCAGTACTTC

j_call: TRBJ2-7
v_call: TRBV29-1
clone_size: -
d_call: TRBD1
cdr3_aa: CSVPGEGQGSPYEQYF
cdr3_nt: TGCAGCGTCCCCGGTGAGGGACAGGGCTCTCCCTACGAGCAGTACTTC

j_call: TRBJ1-3
v_call: TRBV4-2
clone_size: -
d_call: -
cdr3_aa: CASSQDRVYGNTIYF
cdr3_nt: TGTGCCAGCAGCCAAGACAGGGTCTATGGAAACACCATATATTTT

j_call: TRBJ2-1
v_call: TRBV30
clone_size: -
d_call: TRBD2
cdr3_aa: CAWSLAGGHFYNEQFF
cdr3_nt: TGTGCCTGGTCCCTAGCGGGGGGCCACTTCTACAATGAGCAGTTCTTC

j_call: TRBJ2-2
v_call: TRBV2
clone_size: -
d_call: -
cdr3_aa: CASMQGTNTGELFF
cdr3_nt: TGTGCCAGCATGCAGGGGACGAACACCGGGGAGCTGTTTTTT

j_call: TRBJ2-5
v_call: TRBV20-1
clone_size: -
d_call: -
cdr3_aa: CSARVRETQYF
cdr3_nt: TGCAGTGCTAGAGTCCGAGAGACCCAGTACTTC

j_call: TRBJ2-3
v_call: TRBV5-1
clone_size: -
d_call: -
cdr3_aa: CASSLDLGGAQDTQYF
cdr3_nt: TGCGCCAGCAGCTTGGATTTGGGCGGGGCTCAGGATACGCAGTATTTT

j_call: TRBJ2-5
v_call: TRBV9
clone_size: -
d_call: -
cdr3_aa: CASSPVPRQQGMETQYF
cdr3_nt: TGTGCCAGCAGCCCAGTCCCTAGACAGCAGGGGATGGAGACCCAGTACTTC

j_call: TRBJ1-2
v_call: TRBV5-4
clone_size: -
d_call: -
cdr3_aa: CASRQDRNYGYTF
cdr3_nt: TGTGCCAGCAGACAAGACAGGAACTATGGCTACACCTTC

j_call: TRBJ1-2
v_call: TRBV11-3
clone_size: few
d_call: -
cdr3_aa: CASSPVAGWLYGYTF
cdr3_nt: TGTGCCAGCAGCCCCGTCGCAGGGTGGCTCTATGGCTACACCTTC

j_call: TRBJ1-1
v_call: TRBV9
clone_size: -
d_call: TRBD1
cdr3_aa: CASSVEPSGGNTEAFF
cdr3_nt: TGTGCCAGCAGCGTAGAACCCTCAGGGGGGAACACTGAAGCTTTCTTT

j_call: TRBJ2-6
v_call: TRBV25-1
clone_size: -
d_call: -
cdr3_aa: CASGDYRAGANVLTF
cdr3_nt: TGTGCCAGCGGGGACTACAGGGCTGGGGCCAACGTCCTGACTTTC

j_call: TRBJ1-2
v_call: TRBV30
clone_size: -
d_call: -
cdr3_aa: CAWRLTSGVNYGYTF
cdr3_nt: TGTGCCTGGAGGCTAACGTCCGGGGTTAACTATGGCTACACCTTC

j_call: TRBJ2-5
v_call: TRBV5-1
clone_size: -
d_call: TRBD2
cdr3_aa: CASSREAGNSQETQYF
cdr3_nt: TGCGCCAGCAGCCGTGAAGCGGGGAACTCCCAAGAGACCCAGTACTTC

j_call: TRBJ2-1
v_call: TRBV24-1
clone_size: -
d_call: TRBD2
cdr3_aa: CATSDHAGTSGVLDEQFF
cdr3_nt: TGTGCCACCAGTGACCACGCCGGGACTAGCGGGGTCCTCGATGAGCAGTTCTTC

j_call: TRBJ1-2
v_call: TRBV29-1
clone_size: -
d_call: -
cdr3_aa: CSVEPRANYGYTF
cdr3_nt: TGCAGCGTTGAACCGAGAGCTAACTATGGCTACACCTTC

j_call: TRBJ2-2
v_call: TRBV30
clone_size: -
d_call: -
cdr3_aa: CAWQGNTGELFF
cdr3_nt: TGTGCCTGGCAGGGCAACACCGGGGAGCTGTTTTTT

j_call: TRBJ2-7
v_call: TRBV27
clone_size: -
d_call: TRBD1
cdr3_aa: CASSSERTGGRIEQYF
cdr3_nt: TGTGCCAGCAGTTCCGAGAGGACAGGGGGTCGAATCGAGCAGTACTTC

j_call: TRBJ2-2
v_call: TRBV7-3
clone_size: -
d_call: -
cdr3_aa: CASSLQPRGTGELFF
cdr3_nt: TGTGCCAGCAGCTTACAGCCCCGAGGCACCGGGGAGCTGTTTTTT

j_call: TRBJ1-2
v_call: TRBV5-1
clone_size: -
d_call: TRBD1
cdr3_aa: CASSLTGANYGYTF
cdr3_nt: TGCGCCAGCAGTTTGACAGGGGCTAACTATGGCTACACCTTC

j_call: TRBJ1-1
v_call: TRBV6-1
clone_size: few
d_call: -
cdr3_aa: CASSETGDTEAFF
cdr3_nt: TGTGCCAGCAGTGAAACCGGTGACACTGAAGCTTTCTTT

j_call: TRBJ2-1
v_call: TRBV5-1
clone_size: -
d_call: -
cdr3_aa: CASSLLQGSSYNEQFF
cdr3_nt: TGCGCCAGCAGCTTGCTGCAGGGTTCCTCCTACAATGAGCAGTTCTTC

j_call: TRBJ1-5
v_call: TRBV12-3/TRBV12-4
clone_size: -
d_call: TRBD1
cdr3_aa: CASRGQPNQPQHF
cdr3_nt: TGTGCCAGCAGGGGACAGCCTAATCAGCCCCAGCATTTT

j_call: TRBJ2-1
v_call: TRBV10-3
clone_size: -
d_call: TRBD1
cdr3_aa: CAIGPGGNEQFF
cdr3_nt: TGTGCCATCGGGCCAGGGGGCAATGAGCAGTTCTTC

j_call: TRBJ1-1
v_call: TRBV7-3
clone_size: -
d_call: TRBD1
cdr3_aa: CASSVGQGTEAFF
cdr3_nt: TGTGCCAGCAGCGTAGGACAGGGCACTGAAGCTTTCTTT